The T cell receptor beta chain under discussion was sequenced for a study of blood T cell repertoires in COVID-19. Study-wide context: From T cells, B-cell-depleted T cells, or PBMCs came the material, which was cDNA or gDNA.

The table came from immunoSEQ multiplex PCR; TCRdb's copy has only in-frame clones and leaves some out. The sample holds a few hundred thousand clones, 85% seen once. Individuals drawn from 24 US areas were about 18 to 100 years old. Participants in the exposed group had met a COVID-19 case in the 2 weeks before joining the study. V dropped 10 bases and J dropped 7 bases, with 19 bases sitting between them. This CDR3 comprises 14 residues. CDR1 and CDR2 from the germline V gene are LNHDA and SQIVND (reference sequence). This clonotype originated in a woman in her fifties or sixties who had been exposed to COVID-19. J is TRBJ1-4 and V is TRBV19; weak D call: TRBD1 (5 bases). The material sequenced was PBMCs or T cells enriched from blood (not recorded which). Here the CDR3 DNA reads TGTGCCACTAAACTCGACAGCGTTACTGAAAAACTGTTTTTT. It codes for CATKLDSVTEKLFF.